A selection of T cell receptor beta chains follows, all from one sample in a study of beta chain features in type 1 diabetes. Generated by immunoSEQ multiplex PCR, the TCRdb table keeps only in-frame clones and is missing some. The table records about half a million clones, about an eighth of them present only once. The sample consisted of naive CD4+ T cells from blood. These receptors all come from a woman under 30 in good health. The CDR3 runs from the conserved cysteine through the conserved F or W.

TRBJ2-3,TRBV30,CAWSVGQGPGDTQYF
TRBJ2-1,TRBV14,CASTDSGGYNEQFF
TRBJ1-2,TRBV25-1,CASSELANYGYTF
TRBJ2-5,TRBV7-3,CASSTTSGTGGETQYF
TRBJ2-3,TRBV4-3,CASSQEGQGSDTQYF
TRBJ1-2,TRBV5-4,CASSPRDRGDGYTF
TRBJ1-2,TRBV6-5,CASRRIGQGMYGYTF
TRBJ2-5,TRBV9,CASSVRQDAQETQYF
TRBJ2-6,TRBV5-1,CASSPYSGANVLTF
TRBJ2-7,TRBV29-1,CSAGDRGTYEQYF
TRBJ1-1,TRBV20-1,CSAKDNEAFF
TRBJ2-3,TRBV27,CASSRTQRTGTQYF
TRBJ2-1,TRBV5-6,CASSPATNNEQFF
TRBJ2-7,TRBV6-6,CASSRQGLTYEQYF
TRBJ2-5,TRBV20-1,CSASPQETQYF
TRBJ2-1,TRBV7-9,CASSFLAGIEQFF
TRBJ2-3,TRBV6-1,CASTYAATDTQYF
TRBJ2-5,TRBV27,CASSLRGTSGGKTQYF
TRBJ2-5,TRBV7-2,CASSLVMGETQYF
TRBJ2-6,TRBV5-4,CASSPQKANVLTF
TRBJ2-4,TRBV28,CASSLWQKNIQYF
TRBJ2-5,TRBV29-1,CSVAPRAGWLGETQYF
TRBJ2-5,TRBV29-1,CSVALDTQETQYF
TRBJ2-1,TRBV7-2,CASTPGTSGTRWNNEQFF
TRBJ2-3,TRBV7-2,CASSRRTGSDTQYF